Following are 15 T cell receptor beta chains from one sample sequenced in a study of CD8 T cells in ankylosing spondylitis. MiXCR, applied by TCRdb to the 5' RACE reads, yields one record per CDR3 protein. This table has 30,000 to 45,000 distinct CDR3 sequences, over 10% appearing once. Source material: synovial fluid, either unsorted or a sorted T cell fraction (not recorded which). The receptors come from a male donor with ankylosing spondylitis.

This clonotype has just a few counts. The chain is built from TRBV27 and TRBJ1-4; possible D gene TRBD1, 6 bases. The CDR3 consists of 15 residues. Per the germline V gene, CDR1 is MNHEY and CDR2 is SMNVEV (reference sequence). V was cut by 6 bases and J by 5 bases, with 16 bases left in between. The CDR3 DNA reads TGTGCCAGCAGCGGCTACGGGACAAGCAATGAAAAACTGTTTTTT. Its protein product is CASSGYGTSNEKLFF. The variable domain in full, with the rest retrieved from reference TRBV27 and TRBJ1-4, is EAQVTQNPRYLITVTGKKLTVTCSQNMNHEYMSWYRQDPGLGLRQIYYSMNVEVTDKGDVPEGYKVSRKEKRNFPLILESPSPNQTSLYFCASSGYGTSNEKLFFGSGTQLSVL.

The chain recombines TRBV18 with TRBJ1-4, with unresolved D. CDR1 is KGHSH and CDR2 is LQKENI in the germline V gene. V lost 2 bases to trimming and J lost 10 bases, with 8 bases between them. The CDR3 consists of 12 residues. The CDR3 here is CASSPGALKLFF. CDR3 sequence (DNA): TGTGCCAGCTCACCAGGCGCTCTAAAACTGTTTTTT.

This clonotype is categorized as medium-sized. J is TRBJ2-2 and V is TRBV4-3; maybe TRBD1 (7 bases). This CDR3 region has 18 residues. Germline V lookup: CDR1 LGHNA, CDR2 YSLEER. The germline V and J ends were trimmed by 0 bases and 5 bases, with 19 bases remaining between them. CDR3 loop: CASSQEVTGRFGTGELFF. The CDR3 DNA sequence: TGCGCCAGCAGCCAAGAGGTGACAGGGAGGTTCGGGACCGGGGAGCTGTTTTTT.

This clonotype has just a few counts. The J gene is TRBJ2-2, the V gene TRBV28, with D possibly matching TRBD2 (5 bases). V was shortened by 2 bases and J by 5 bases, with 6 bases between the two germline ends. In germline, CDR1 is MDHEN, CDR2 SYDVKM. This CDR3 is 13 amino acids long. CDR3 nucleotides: TGTGCCAGCAGTTTACGGGGTACCGGGGAGCTGTTTTTT. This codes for CASSLRGTGELFF.

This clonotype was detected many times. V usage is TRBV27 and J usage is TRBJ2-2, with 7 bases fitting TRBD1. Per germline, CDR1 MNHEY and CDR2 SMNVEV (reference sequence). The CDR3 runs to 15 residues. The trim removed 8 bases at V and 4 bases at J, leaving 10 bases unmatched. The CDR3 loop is CASGNRGRGTGELFF. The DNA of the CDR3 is TGTGCCAGCGGAAACAGGGGCCGAGGCACCGGGGAGCTGTTTTTT.

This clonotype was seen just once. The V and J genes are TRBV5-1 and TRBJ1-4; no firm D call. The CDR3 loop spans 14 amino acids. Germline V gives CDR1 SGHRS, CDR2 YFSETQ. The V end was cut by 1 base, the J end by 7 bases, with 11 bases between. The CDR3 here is CASSLSGLGEKLFF. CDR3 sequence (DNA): TGCGCCAGCAGCTTGTCGGGGTTAGGTGAAAAACTGTTTTTT.

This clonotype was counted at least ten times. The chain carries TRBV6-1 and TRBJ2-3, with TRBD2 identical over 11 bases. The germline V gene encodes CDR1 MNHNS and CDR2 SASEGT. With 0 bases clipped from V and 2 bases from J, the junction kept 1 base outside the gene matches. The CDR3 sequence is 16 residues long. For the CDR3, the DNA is TGTGCCAGCAGTGAAGCTAGCGGGGGGGCCACAGATACGCAGTATTTT. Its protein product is CASSEASGGATDTQYF.

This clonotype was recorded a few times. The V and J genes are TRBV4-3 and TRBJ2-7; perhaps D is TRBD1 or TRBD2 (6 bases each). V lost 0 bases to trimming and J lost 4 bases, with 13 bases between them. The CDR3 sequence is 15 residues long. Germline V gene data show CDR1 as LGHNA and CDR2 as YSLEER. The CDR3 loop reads CASSQDLGGTYEQYF. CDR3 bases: TGCGCCAGCAGCCAAGATCTGGGCGGGACATACGAGCAGTACTTC.

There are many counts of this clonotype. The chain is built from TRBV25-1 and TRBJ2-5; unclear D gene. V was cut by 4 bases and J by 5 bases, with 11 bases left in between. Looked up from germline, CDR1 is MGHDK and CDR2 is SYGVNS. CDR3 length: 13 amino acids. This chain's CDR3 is CASSVDSRETQYF. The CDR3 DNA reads TGTGCCAGCAGTGTTGACTCCAGGGAGACCCAGTACTTC.

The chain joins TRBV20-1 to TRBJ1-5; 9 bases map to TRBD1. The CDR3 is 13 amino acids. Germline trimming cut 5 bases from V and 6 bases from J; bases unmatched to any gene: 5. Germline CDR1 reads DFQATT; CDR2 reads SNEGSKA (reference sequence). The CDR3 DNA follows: TGCAGTGCTCGACAGGGGGAGGCTCAGCCCCAGCATTTT. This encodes CSARQGEAQPQHF.

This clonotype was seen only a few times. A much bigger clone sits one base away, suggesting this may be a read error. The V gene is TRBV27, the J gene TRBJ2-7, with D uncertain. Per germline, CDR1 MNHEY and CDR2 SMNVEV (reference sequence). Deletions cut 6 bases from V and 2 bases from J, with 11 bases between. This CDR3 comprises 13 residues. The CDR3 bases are TGTGCCAGCAGCGGAAGGGTCGCCTACGAGCAGTACTTC. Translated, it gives CASSGRVAYEQYF.

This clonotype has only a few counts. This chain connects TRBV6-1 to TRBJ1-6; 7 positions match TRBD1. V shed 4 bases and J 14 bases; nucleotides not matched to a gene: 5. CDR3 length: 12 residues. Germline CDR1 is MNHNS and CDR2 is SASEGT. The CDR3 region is CASSAGGWTLHF. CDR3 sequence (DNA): TGTGCCAGCAGTGCAGGGGGTTGGACCCTCCACTTT.

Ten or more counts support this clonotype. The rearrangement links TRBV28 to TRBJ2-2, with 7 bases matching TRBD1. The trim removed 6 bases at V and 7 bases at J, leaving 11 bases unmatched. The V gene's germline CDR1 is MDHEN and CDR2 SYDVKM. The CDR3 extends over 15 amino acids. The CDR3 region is CASSRRTGVGGELFF. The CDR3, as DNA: TGTGCCAGCAGCCGACGCACAGGGGTTGGCGGGGAGCTGTTTTTT.

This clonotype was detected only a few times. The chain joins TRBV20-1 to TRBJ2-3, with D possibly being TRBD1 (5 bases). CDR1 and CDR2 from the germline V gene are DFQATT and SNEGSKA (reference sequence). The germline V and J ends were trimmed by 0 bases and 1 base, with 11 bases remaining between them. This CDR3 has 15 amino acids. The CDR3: CSARDHGQGTDTQYF. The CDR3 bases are TGCAGTGCTAGAGATCACGGACAAGGCACAGATACGCAGTATTTT.

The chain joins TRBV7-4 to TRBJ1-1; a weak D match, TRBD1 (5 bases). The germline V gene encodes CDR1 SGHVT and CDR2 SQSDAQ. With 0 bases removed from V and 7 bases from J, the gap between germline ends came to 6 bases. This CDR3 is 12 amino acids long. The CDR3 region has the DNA TGTGCCAGCAGCTTAGCGGACAATGAAGCTTTCTTT. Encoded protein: CASSLADNEAFF.